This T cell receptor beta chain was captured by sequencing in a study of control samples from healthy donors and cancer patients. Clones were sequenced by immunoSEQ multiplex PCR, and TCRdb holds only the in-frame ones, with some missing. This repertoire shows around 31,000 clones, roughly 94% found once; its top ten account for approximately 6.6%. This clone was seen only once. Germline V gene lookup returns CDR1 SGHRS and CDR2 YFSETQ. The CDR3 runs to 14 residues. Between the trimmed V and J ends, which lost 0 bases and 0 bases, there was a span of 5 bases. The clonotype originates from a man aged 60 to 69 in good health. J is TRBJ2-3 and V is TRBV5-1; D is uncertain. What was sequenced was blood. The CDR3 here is CASSLGDSTDTQYF. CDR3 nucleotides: TGCGCCAGCAGCTTGGGGGATAGCACAGATACGCAGTATTTT.